Listed here are 28 T cell receptor beta chains from one sample, sequenced in a study of blood T cell repertoires in COVID-19. The method was immunoSEQ multiplex PCR; TCRdb's version includes in-frame clones alone and lacks a portion of them. The table lists 120,000 or so clones, approximately 85% of them singletons. The sample comprised peripheral blood. Source of these receptors: a woman aged 80 or over with acute or convalescent COVID-19.

This clone was counted only a few times. V usage is TRBV4-2 and J usage is TRBJ1-2, with D tentatively TRBD1 (5 bases). CDR3 size: 15 residues. Per germline, CDR1 LGHNA and CDR2 YNFKEQ. V was trimmed by 5 bases and J by 0 bases, leaving 13 bases between them. The CDR3 protein is CASSSSGAANYGYTF. CDR3 in DNA: TGTGCCAGCAGCTCCTCTGGGGCAGCTAACTATGGCTACACCTTC.

The chain couples TRBV5-4 to TRBJ1-6, with 8 bases identical to TRBD1. V dropped 4 bases and J dropped 9; count of bases not matched to a gene: 12. The V gene's germline CDR1 is SGHNT and CDR2 YYREEE (reference sequence). The CDR3 extends over 16 amino acids. The CDR3, as DNA: TGTGCCAGCAGCGTAAAGACCGGGACAGGAGCTTCACCCCTCCACTTT. Translation: CASSVKTGTGASPLHF.

This chain links TRBV2 with TRBJ1-1, with 9 bases lining up with TRBD1. CDR3 length: 15 amino acids. Looked up from germline, CDR1 is SNHLY and CDR2 is FYNNEI. V gave up 7 bases and J gave up 5 bases; unmatched junction bases: 11. This CDR3 reads CASTQRGQGHTEAFF. CDR3 nucleotide sequence: TGTGCCAGCACCCAACGGGGACAGGGTCATACTGAAGCTTTCTTT.

The chain carries TRBV6-6 and TRBJ1-1, with unresolved D. Germline-derived CDR1 and CDR2 are MNHNY and SVGAGI (reference sequence). The CDR3 spans 14 residues. V gave up 5 bases and J gave up 1 base, with 11 bases separating them. In nucleotides, the CDR3 is TGTGCCAGCAGTCAATCCACAAGGAACACTGAAGCTTTCTTT. It codes for CASSQSTRNTEAFF.

The V call is TRBV7-2, the J call TRBJ2-7; 9 nucleotides line up with TRBD2. The germline V gene has CDR1 SGHTA and CDR2 FQGNSA. This CDR3 comprises 16 residues. V lost 1 base, J lost 2 bases, and 6 bases stayed unmatched. This chain's CDR3 is CASSLGVAGAAYEQYF. CDR3 nucleotides: TGTGCCAGCAGCTTAGGGGTAGCGGGGGCCGCCTACGAGCAGTACTTC.

J is TRBJ2-2 and V is TRBV2, with 15 bases identical to TRBD2. CDR3 length: 18 amino acids. Germline trimming cut 2 bases from V and 1 base from J; bases unmatched to any gene: 2. Germline V gene lookup returns CDR1 SNHLY and CDR2 FYNNEI. CDR3 in amino acids: CASSELGLAGGNTGELFF. As DNA, the CDR3 is TGTGCCAGCAGTGAATTGGGACTAGCGGGGGGGAACACCGGGGAGCTGTTTTTT.

This chain connects TRBV27 to TRBJ2-7; D is unresolved. Germline CDR1 is MNHEY and CDR2 is SMNVEV (reference sequence). With 3 bases removed from V and 3 bases from J, the gap between germline ends came to 9 bases. The CDR3 extends over 13 amino acids. The CDR3: CASSFLAGYEQYF. Written as DNA, the CDR3 is TGTGCCAGCAGTTTTCTCGCCGGCTACGAGCAGTACTTC.

The CDR3 sequence: CASSLGVRDGYTF. The DNA of the CDR3 is TGTGCCAGCAGCTTGGGCGTTCGGGATGGCTACACCTTC. The chain combines TRBV5-4 with TRBJ1-2; D gene ambiguous. CDR1 is SGHNT and CDR2 is YYREEE in the germline V gene (reference sequence). The length of the CDR3 is 13 residues. V shed 0 bases and J shed 6 bases, with 9 bases lying between them.

This clone has a single count. The CDR3 protein is CAISGGGGAYNEQFF. The CDR3 DNA follows: TGTGCCATCAGTGGAGGCGGGGGGGCCTACAATGAGCAGTTCTTC. The V and J genes are TRBV10-3 and TRBJ2-1; 9 nucleotides agree with TRBD2. Germline assignment: CDR1 ENHRY and CDR2 SYGVKD. The V segment lost 4 bases and the J segment 2 bases; nucleotides outside the gene matches: 3. The CDR3 spans 15 residues.

This clone was observed a single time. The chain couples TRBV6-5 to TRBJ1-5, with TRBD1 matching 7 bases. The junction had 11 bases not matched to a gene; V was cut back by 5 bases and J by 7 bases. The germline V gene has CDR1 MNHEY and CDR2 SVGAGI. The CDR3 loop spans 15 amino acids. CDR3 loop: CASSPHDRAGQPQHF. In nucleotides, the CDR3 is TGTGCCAGCAGTCCCCACGACAGGGCGGGACAGCCCCAGCATTTT.

The chain has TRBV3-1 (or the pseudogene TRBV3-2) and TRBJ2-1; unclear D gene. Germline loops: CDR1 LGHDT, CDR2 YNNKEL (reference sequence). With 0 bases removed from V and 8 bases from J, the gap between germline ends came to 14 bases. The CDR3 is made up of 15 amino acids. CDR3 DNA sequence: TGTGCCAGCAGCCAAGATGGCTCCCAGAGGTATGAGCAGTTCTTC. This encodes CASSQDGSQRYEQFF.

The chain recombines TRBV18 with TRBJ2-2; D call uncertain. The V end lost 10 bases, the J end lost 5 bases, and 14 bases lay between the germline ends. CDR3 length: 13 residues. Germline loops: CDR1 KGHSH, CDR2 LQKENI. CDR3 loop: CATILGETGELFF. The CDR3 bases are TGTGCCACCATTCTCGGAGAGACCGGGGAGCTGTTTTTT.

The rearrangement links TRBV2 to TRBJ2-7; no definite D call. In germline, CDR1 is SNHLY, CDR2 FYNNEI. CDR3 length: 14 amino acids. V was shortened by 2 bases and J by 0 bases, with 8 bases between the two germline ends. The CDR3 DNA follows: TGTGCCAGCAGTGAATTGGCGGCCTCCTACGAGCAGTACGTC. Protein: CASSELAASYEQYV.

The V and J genes are TRBV19 and TRBJ1-1; 7 bases are a match to TRBD1. With V trimmed by 4 bases and J by 2 bases, 7 bases remained unmatched. This CDR3 is 15 amino acids long. Per the germline V gene, CDR1 is LNHDA and CDR2 is SQIVND (reference sequence). In DNA form, the CDR3 reads TGTGCCAGTAGTACCGATCACAGGGGAAACACTGAAGCTTTCTTT. Translated, it gives CASSTDHRGNTEAFF.

The CDR3 sequence is CASSLKGGGEETQYF. The CDR3 region has the DNA TGTGCCAGCAGCTTAAAAGGAGGGGGCGAAGAGACCCAGTACTTC. This sequence joins TRBV7-3 and TRBJ2-5; maybe TRBD1 (7 bases). Germline CDR1 SGHTA, CDR2 FQGTGA. The CDR3 is made up of 15 amino acids. Trimming removed 1 base from V and 3 bases from J, with 12 bases in between. The entire variable domain, with the rest obtained from reference TRBV7-3 and TRBJ2-5, is as follows: GAGVSQTPSNKVTEKGKYVELRCDPISGHTALYWYRQSLGQGPEFLIYFQGTGAADDSGLPNDRFFAVRPEGSVSTLKIQRTERGDSAVYLCASSLKGGGEETQYFGPGTRLLVL.

The chain couples TRBV7-6 to TRBJ2-3; TRBD1 matches at 12 bases. Germline V gives CDR1 SGHVS, CDR2 FNYEAQ. With V trimmed by 2 bases and J by 4 bases, 7 bases remained unmatched. The CDR3 loop spans 17 amino acids. CDR3 coding DNA: TGTGCCAGCAGCTTAACAGGGACAGGGGGCAGGGCAGATACGCAGTATTTT. This encodes CASSLTGTGGRADTQYF.

This chain joins TRBV6-5 and TRBJ2-3, with no clear D. The germline CDR1 and CDR2 sequences are MNHEY and SVGAGI. V shed 0 bases and J shed 5 bases, with 6 bases lying between them. The CDR3 covers 13 residues. CDR3 amino acids: CASSYSRGDTQYF. The CDR3 DNA sequence: TGTGCCAGCAGTTACTCTCGAGGAGATACGCAGTATTTT.

The gene calls are TRBV7-2 and TRBJ1-1; D call uncertain. The CDR3 runs 14 residues. Germline CDR1 and CDR2: SGHTA and FQGNSA. The V gene lost 6 bases and the J gene lost 4 bases, with 15 bases spanning the gap. The CDR3: CASRSRRGGTEAFF. The CDR3 DNA sequence: TGTGCCAGCAGGTCCCGGCGGGGAGGCACTGAAGCTTTCTTT. The variable domain in full, completed from reference TRBV7-2 and TRBJ1-1, reads GAGVSQSPSNKVTEKGKDVELRCDPISGHTALYWYRQSLGQGLEFLIYFQGNSAPDKSGLPSDRFSAERTGGSVSTLTIQRTQQEDSAVYLCASRSRRGGTEAFFGQGTRLTVV.

This clone was seen a single time. The genes are TRBV29-1 and TRBJ1-1; no definite D call. The V gene lost 5 bases and the J gene lost 0 bases, with 7 bases spanning the gap. The germline CDR1 and CDR2 sequences are SQVTM and ANQGSEA. This CDR3 comprises 12 residues. The DNA for the CDR3 is TGCAGCGTTAGCAGGATGAACACTGAAGCTTTCTTT. Residues: CSVSRMNTEAFF.

This chain joins TRBV14 and TRBJ2-2; D gene ambiguous. Germline CDR1 reads SGHDN; CDR2 reads FVKESK. Trimming took 0 bases from V and 7 from J, leaving 6 bases between them. The CDR3 consists of 13 residues. CDR3 in amino acids: CASSQDRIGELFF. CDR3 DNA: TGTGCCAGCAGCCAAGATAGAATCGGGGAGCTGTTTTTT. Full variable domain (outside the CDR3, taken from reference TRBV14 and TRBJ2-2): EAGVTQFPSHSVIEKGQTVTLRCDPISGHDNLYWYRRVMGKEIKFLLHFVKESKQDESGMPNNRFLAERTGGTYSTLKVQPAELEDSGVYFCASSQDRIGELFFGEGSRLTVL.

J is TRBJ2-5 and V is TRBV7-3; no firm D call. V was shortened by 1 base and J by 4 bases, with 7 bases between the two germline ends. The CDR3 is made up of 13 amino acids. Germline values: CDR1 SGHTA, CDR2 FQGTGA. The CDR3 DNA is TGTGCCAGCAGCTTAATTATCGGAGAGACCCAGTACTTC. Protein sequence: CASSLIIGETQYF.

The gene calls are TRBV9 and TRBJ2-5; possibly TRBD2 for D (6 bases). Trimming removed 0 bases from V and 5 bases from J, with 11 bases in between. Germline CDR1 SGDLS, CDR2 YYNGEE. The length of the CDR3 is 14 residues. The CDR3 DNA is TGTGCCAGCAGCGTAGCTGGAGGGTCGGAGACCCAGTACTTC. Its protein product is CASSVAGGSETQYF.

The chain recombines TRBV7-2 with TRBJ1-1; D might be TRBD1 (5 bases). Trimming removed 3 bases at V and 10 bases at J, with 21 bases between. Germline lookup yields CDR1 SGHTA and CDR2 FQGNSA. CDR3 length: 15 residues. In DNA form, the CDR3 reads TGTGCCAGCAGCTTTGGAGGGGTTAGAAATGGGGGAGCTTTCTTT. As protein: CASSFGGVRNGGAFF.

The chain uses TRBV12-3 or TRBV12-4 and TRBJ1-1; 9 nucleotides line up with TRBD1. CDR3 size: 13 residues. Trimming cost V 5 bases and J 7 bases; bases outside gene matches: 5. The CDR3 DNA reads as TGTGCCAGCAGTCCACAGGGGGCCAATGAAGCTTTCTTT. It codes for CASSPQGANEAFF.

This clone was counted between two and nine times. The genes are TRBV7-9 and TRBJ1-1; D is undetermined. With 8 bases removed from V and 3 bases from J, the gap between germline ends came to 16 bases. The CDR3 runs 14 residues. Per the germline V gene, CDR1 is SEHNR and CDR2 is FQNEAQ (reference sequence). The CDR3 DNA sequence: TGTGCCAGCGACCGCTCTCACCGGGACACTGAAGCTTTCTTT. The encoded protein is CASDRSHRDTEAFF.

The table lists this clone with a few counts. The rearrangement links TRBV14 to TRBJ1-1, with TRBD1 matching over 8 bases. Germline values: CDR1 SGHDN, CDR2 FVKESK. J was trimmed by 4 bases and V by 4 bases; bases with no gene match: 2. The CDR3 sequence is 13 residues long. The chain's CDR3 is CASSLTGGTEAFF. The CDR3 DNA reads TGTGCCAGCAGCCTCACAGGGGGCACTGAAGCTTTCTTT.

The CDR3 loop reads CASSFRTGMGQPQHF. The CDR3 DNA sequence: TGTGCCAGCAGCTTCCGGACAGGGATGGGTCAGCCCCAGCATTTT. The rearrangement links TRBV5-6 to TRBJ1-5; 8 positions agree with TRBD1. With 2 bases clipped from V and 6 bases from J, the junction kept 7 bases outside the gene matches. Germline assignment: CDR1 SGHDT and CDR2 YYEEEE. CDR3 size: 15 residues. Full variable domain (missing parts from reference TRBV5-6 and TRBJ1-5): DAGVTQSPTHLIKTRGQQVTLRCSPKSGHDTVSWYQQALGQGPQFIFQYYEEEERQRGNFPDRFSGHQFPNYSSELNVNALLLGDSALYLCASSFRTGMGQPQHFGDGTRLSIL.

The chain has TRBV2 and TRBJ2-1; 9 nucleotides align to TRBD1. The germline V gene encodes CDR1 SNHLY and CDR2 FYNNEI. V lost 7 bases to trimming and J lost 10 bases; unmatched junction nucleotides: 11. The CDR3 has 14 amino acids. The CDR3 sequence: CASKGDRVLVEQFF. In nucleotides, the CDR3 is TGTGCCAGCAAAGGGGACAGGGTTCTAGTCGAGCAGTTCTTC.